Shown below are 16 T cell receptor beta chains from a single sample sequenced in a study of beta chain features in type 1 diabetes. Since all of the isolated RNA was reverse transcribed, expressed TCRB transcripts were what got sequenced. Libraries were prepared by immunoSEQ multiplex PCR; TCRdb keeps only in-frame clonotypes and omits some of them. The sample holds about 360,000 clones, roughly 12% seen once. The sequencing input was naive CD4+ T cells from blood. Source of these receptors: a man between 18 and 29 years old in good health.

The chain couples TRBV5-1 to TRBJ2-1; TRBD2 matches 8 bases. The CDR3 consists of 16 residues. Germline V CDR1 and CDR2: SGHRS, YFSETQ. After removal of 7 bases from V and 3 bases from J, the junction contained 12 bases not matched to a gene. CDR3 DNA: TGCGCCAGCCACCGGGGAGCGGGAGATAGCTACAATGAGCAGTTCTTC. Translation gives CASHRGAGDSYNEQFF.

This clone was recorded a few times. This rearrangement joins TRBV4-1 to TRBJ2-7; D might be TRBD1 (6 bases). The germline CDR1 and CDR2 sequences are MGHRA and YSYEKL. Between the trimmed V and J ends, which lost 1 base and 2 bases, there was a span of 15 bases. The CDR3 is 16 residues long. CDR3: CASSQVPGHSTYEQYF. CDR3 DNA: TGCGCCAGCAGCCAAGTTCCGGGACATTCCACCTACGAGCAGTACTTC.

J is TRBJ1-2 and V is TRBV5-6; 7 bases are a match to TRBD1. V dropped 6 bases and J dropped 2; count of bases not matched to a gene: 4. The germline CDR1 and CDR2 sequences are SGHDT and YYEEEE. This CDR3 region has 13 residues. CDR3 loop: CASTLQGNYGYTF. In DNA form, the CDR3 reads TGTGCCAGCACTCTACAGGGGAACTATGGCTACACCTTC.

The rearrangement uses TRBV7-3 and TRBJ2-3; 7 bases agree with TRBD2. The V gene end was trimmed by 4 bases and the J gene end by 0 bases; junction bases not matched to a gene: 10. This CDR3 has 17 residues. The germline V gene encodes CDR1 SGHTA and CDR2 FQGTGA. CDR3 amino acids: CASSYSSGVTSTDTQYF. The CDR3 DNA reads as TGTGCCAGCAGCTACTCGAGCGGGGTAACTAGCACAGATACGCAGTATTTT. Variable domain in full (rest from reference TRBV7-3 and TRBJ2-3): GAGVSQTPSNKVTEKGKYVELRCDPISGHTALYWYRQSLGQGPEFLIYFQGTGAADDSGLPNDRFFAVRPEGSVSTLKIQRTERGDSAVYLCASSYSSGVTSTDTQYFGPGTRLTVL.

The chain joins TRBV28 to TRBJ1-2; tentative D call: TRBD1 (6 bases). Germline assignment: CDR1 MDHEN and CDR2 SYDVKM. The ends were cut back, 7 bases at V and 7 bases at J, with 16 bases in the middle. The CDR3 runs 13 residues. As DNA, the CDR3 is TGTGCCAGCACCGCAGGACAGTCTCGTGGCTACACCTTC. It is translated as CASTAGQSRGYTF.

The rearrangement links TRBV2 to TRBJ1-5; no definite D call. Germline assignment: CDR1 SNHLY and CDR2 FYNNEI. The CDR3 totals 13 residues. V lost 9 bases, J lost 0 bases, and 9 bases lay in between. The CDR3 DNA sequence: TGTGCCAGTCGCGTATATAGCAATCAGCCCCAGCATTTT. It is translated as CASRVYSNQPQHF.

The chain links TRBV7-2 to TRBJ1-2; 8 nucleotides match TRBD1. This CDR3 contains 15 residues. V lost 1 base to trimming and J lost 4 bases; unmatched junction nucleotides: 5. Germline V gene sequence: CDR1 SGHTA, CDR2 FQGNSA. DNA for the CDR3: TGTGCCAGCAGCTTAGGGACAGGGTTGACCTATGGCTACACCTTC. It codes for CASSLGTGLTYGYTF.

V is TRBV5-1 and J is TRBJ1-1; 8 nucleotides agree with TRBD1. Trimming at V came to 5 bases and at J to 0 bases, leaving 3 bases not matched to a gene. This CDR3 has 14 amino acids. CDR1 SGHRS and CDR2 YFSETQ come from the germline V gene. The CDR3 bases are TGCGCCAGCAGTTGGACAGGGCTGAACACTGAAGCTTTCTTT. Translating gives CASSWTGLNTEAFF.

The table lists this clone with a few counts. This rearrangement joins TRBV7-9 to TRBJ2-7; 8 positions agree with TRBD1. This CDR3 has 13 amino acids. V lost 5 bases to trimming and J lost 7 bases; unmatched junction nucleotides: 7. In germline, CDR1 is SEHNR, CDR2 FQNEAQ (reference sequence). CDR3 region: CASSHQGAGEQYF. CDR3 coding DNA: TGTGCCAGCAGCCACCAGGGGGCTGGGGAGCAGTACTTC.

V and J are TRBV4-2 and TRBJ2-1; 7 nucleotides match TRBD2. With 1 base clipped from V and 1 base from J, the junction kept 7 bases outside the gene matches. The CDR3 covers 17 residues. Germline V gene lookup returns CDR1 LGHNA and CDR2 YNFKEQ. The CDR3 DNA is TGTGCCAGCAGCCAAGGTGGGGGGGGATCGTCCTACAATGAGCAGTTCTTC. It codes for CASSQGGGGSSYNEQFF.

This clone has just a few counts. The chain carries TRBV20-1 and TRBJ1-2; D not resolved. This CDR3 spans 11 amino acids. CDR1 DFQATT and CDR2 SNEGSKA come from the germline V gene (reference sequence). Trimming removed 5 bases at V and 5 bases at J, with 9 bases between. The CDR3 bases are TGCAGTGCTCCGCGGATTTATGGCTACACCTTC. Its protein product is CSAPRIYGYTF.

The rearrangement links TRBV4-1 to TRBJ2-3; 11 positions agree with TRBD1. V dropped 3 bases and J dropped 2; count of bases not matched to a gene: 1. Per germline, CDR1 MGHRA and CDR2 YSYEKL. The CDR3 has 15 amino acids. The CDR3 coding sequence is TGCGCCAGCAGCCAGGGACAGGGGGACACAGATACGCAGTATTTT. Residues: CASSQGQGDTDTQYF.

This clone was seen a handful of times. CDR3 nucleotides: TGTGCCAGCAGCCAAGGGACAGTCTGGAAAGAGACCCAGTACTTC. Translating it yields CASSQGTVWKETQYF. The V and J genes are TRBV7-9 and TRBJ2-5, with 7 positions matching TRBD1. CDR1 is SEHNR, CDR2 FQNEAQ, per germline (reference sequence). The CDR3 contains 15 residues. The V and J ends lost 5 bases and 3 bases, in that order; junction bases with no gene match: 9.

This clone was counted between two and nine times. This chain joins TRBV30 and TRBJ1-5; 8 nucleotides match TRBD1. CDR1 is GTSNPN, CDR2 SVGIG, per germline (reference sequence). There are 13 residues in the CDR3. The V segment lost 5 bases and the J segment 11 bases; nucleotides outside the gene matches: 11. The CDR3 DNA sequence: TGTGCCTGGTCCGGGGGGTCACAGGGGGCCCAGCATTTT. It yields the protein CAWSGGSQGAQHF.

In DNA form, the CDR3 reads TGTGCCAGCAGCTTAGATCATCCCCGAGGTCTTGAGCAGTTCTTC. Translation gives CASSLDHPRGLEQFF. The gene calls are TRBV7-2 and TRBJ2-1; D is unresolved. This CDR3 contains 15 residues. V was clipped by 1 base and J by 9 bases, with 16 bases between them. Looked up from germline, CDR1 is SGHTA and CDR2 is FQGNSA. Full variable domain (missing parts from reference TRBV7-2 and TRBJ2-1): GAGVSQSPSNKVTEKGKDVELRCDPISGHTALYWYRQSLGQGLEFLIYFQGNSAPDKSGLPSDRFSAERTGGSVSTLTIQRTQQEDSAVYLCASSLDHPRGLEQFFGPGTRLTVL.

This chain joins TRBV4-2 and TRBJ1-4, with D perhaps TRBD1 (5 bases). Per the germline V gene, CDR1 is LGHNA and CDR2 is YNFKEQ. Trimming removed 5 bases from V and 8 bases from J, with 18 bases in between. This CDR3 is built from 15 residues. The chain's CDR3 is CASSNSPGFGEKLFF. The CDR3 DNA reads TGTGCCAGCAGCAATTCCCCAGGGTTTGGAGAAAAACTGTTTTTT.